This T cell receptor beta chain was retrieved from a study of regulatory T cells in long-lasting Graves disease (dated by TCRdb to the early 2020s). For the wider study: Persistent Graves' disease was defined as persistently positive TSH receptor autoantibodies together with antithyroid drug treatment for over 5 years. Peripheral blood TCR sequencing and RNA sequencing compared persistent Graves' disease patients with newly diagnosed Graves' disease patients. The study was conducted in China and was registered as a clinical trial. A total of some 33 samples were covered by TCR sequencing, comprising roughly 13 persistent and around 20 newly diagnosed Graves' disease patients. On average, persistent Graves' disease patients in the clinical cohort had been on antithyroid drugs for approximately ten years. Paper-wide results and their limitations: As a limitation, the authors acknowledged that the small sample size may reduce accuracy. Only the TCR beta chain was sequenced and analyzed. Compared with newly diagnosed patients, persistent Graves' disease patients had lower TCR Shannon entropy and fewer highly expanded clones, which suggests clonal expansion. The study examined only peripheral blood because the primary lesion, thyroid tissue, could not be accessed. Persistent disease showed preferential use of TRBV28, TRBJ1-2 and TRBJ2-5, whereas newly diagnosed disease favored TRBV20-1 and TRBJ2-1. Persistent patients shared more public clonotypes among themselves (around 2,500) than newly diagnosed patients did (over 900).

In the paper's terms, the time point label means: persistent/refractory GD, antithyroid drugs over 5 years with positive TRAb. For both TCR sequencing and RNA sequencing, RNA was extracted from PBMCs in TRIzol. The diagnosis of Graves' disease was made according to American Thyroid Association guidelines. The patients came from an endocrinology department in Xi'an, China. Each patient gave approximately 8.8 milliliters of peripheral blood, collected in an EDTA anticoagulant tube. Ficoll Paque Plus density gradient separation was used to isolate PBMCs, and no further T cell sorting was done. RNA quality was checked with an Agilent 2100 Bioanalyzer and agarose gel, and concentration with a NanoDrop 2000. A remark on this clonotype: Its antigen remains unidentified. No base qualities exist here, and no much larger clone lies one base off it.

Library method: multiplex PCR. Sequenced on an Illumina HiSeq 4000. CDR3 regions were amplified by Arm-PCR with iRepertoire HTBI primers to construct TCR beta libraries. Before sequencing, the PCR products underwent gel purification. The paper's data handling went like this. Across samples, 60 to 80 TRBV and 12 to 15 TRBJ segments were identified and used for gene usage analysis of CDR3 amino acid clonotypes. COPE and FqMerger were used to merge filtered high-quality paired reads into contigs. Contigs were aligned with BLAST to IMGT TRBV, TRBD and TRBJ reference genes, and CDR3 was defined per IMGT. Any clonotype with a frequency above 0.1% was counted as a highly expanded clone. Shannon entropy was used to measure repertoire diversity, and the Gini coefficient was used to measure V-J evenness. Public clonotypes were defined as clonotypes shared by more than one individual. Using fastp at Q25 and MiXCR, TCRdb reprocessed the public reads and kept productive beta chains. CDR3 protein duplicates are merged, each entry listing the most common genes and DNA. The V and J calls and clone size come from TCRdb's table, not from the authors' own analysis. This sample gives hundreds of thousands of distinct CDR3 sequences in total; roughly 22% of them show up just once. The ten largest account for around 13% of the sample.

Via the germline V gene (reference sequence), CDR1 is DFQATT and CDR2 SNEGSKA. Trimmed from V: 3 bases; trimmed from J: 6 bases; junction bases lacking a gene match: 10. The cysteine opens and the phenylalanine closes a CDR3 of 14 amino acids. Left in the record is the CDR3 DNA by itself, 42 bases read in frame from the first base. The V and J segments used are TRBV20-1 and TRBJ2-5, with TRBD2 identical over 7 junction bases. The receptor comes from a female donor with Graves disease. The sequencing here drew on peripheral blood mononuclear cells (PBMCs), taken when the disease was refractory, from a patient treated with antithyroid drugs. The CDR3: CSARQTSGVKTQYF. Read as DNA, the sequence is TGCAGTGCTAGGCAGACCAGCGGGGTAAAGACCCAGTACTTC.